This T cell receptor (beta chain) emerged from a study of shared clonotypes between healthy human individuals (dated by TCRdb to 2020 to 2021). A note on the overall study: A couple of women and three men aged 18 to 49 years were included in the cohort. Per donor, leukapheresis produced somewhere between about 0.85 and 8.9 billion PBMCs. Libraries were prepared and TCR repertoires were sequenced by different laboratories using diverse techniques, in order to increase sequencing depth and limit assay-specific biases. To estimate repertoire size and how much clonotypes are shared between individuals, the study performed deep sequencing of blood TCR repertoires from five healthy adults. For each donor, three plates each were used for CD4 naive and CD4 memory, two plates were used for CD8 naive, and one plate was used for CD8 memory.

TCR CDR3 regions were amplified from genomic DNA by multiplex PCR using the deep immunoSEQ assay. Genomic DNA extracted from each cell subset was distributed evenly over all wells of several immunoSEQ 96-well plates, and each plate served as one replicate. For sorted subsets, roughly 200 ng genomic DNA, equal to about 30,000 T cell genomes, was loaded into each replicate PCR. Purified libraries were quantified with a Qubit 3.0 fluorometer, sized on a Bioanalyzer 2100, and re-quantified with the KAPA Library Quantification kit. A separate single-read 150-cycle Illumina NextSeq 550 flow cell was used to sequence each immunoSEQ 96-well plate. As for how the authors treated the data: Because the immunoSEQ output included only junctional sequences and no quality scores, the filtering could not be the same as the filtering used for full-length reads. To assign V/J genes and CDR3, sequences were annotated against IMGT germline references using PyIR, a Python wrapper for IgBLAST v1.9. Any read was removed if the V/J assignment was weak (E-value above 1e-6), the CDR3 was missing, or the read contained stop codons, out-of-frame junctions, or ambiguous translated residues. V3J clonotypes were defined by identical inferred V gene, J gene, and CDR3 amino acid sequence. Percentage overlap between repertoires was calculated by dividing the number of shared unique clonotypes by the size of the smaller repertoire. RTK rarefaction, the Chao1 estimator, and Recon v2.1 estimates of unobserved clonotypes were used to assess repertoire richness. Generation probabilities were computed with OLGA for all TCRbeta clonotypes obtained by the gDNA method from four donors. Drawn from immuneACCESS, this table holds only the in-frame rearrangements with V and J called that TCRdb kept. Clones are partly lost; checked studies trace under half to an unresolved V gene and leave the rest unexplained. That table furnishes V, J and clone size, whereas the DNA furnished D and trimming. The sample yields 2.5 million or so clones; 85% to 95% were counted once. The ten largest clones represent about 0.13% of the sample.

Healthy HIV-negative adults with no recently reported acute infections or vaccinations were included as donors. Every donor was a Caucasian adult living in Nashville, Tennessee, USA. CD4+ T cells were enriched by magnetic negative selection; naive cells were then positively selected on CD45RA, and the negative fraction formed the memory subset. After blood collection by leukapheresis, PBMCs were isolated using Ficoll-Histopaque density gradient centrifugation and then cryopreserved in the vapor phase of liquid nitrogen. Purity and quantity of every magnetically sorted T cell population were checked by analytical flow cytometry. Genomic DNA was isolated from each sorted fraction and quantified by UV absorbance on a Nanodrop 2000c. The germline V gene (reference sequence) provides CDR1 GTSNPN and CDR2 SVGIG. At the junction V is shortened by 2 bases and J by 6 bases, with 10 bases in between. The CDR3 sequence holds 13 residues, the cysteine and phenylalanine included. Left in the record is the CDR3 DNA by itself, 39 bases read in frame from the first base.

The paper as a whole reports these results and caveats: Larger estimated clonotype richness was generally found for naive subsets than for memory subsets. Incomplete sequencing was indicated by rarefaction of sorted-subset datasets, despite the large sequencing depth. Sampling was limited to blood, and TCR repertoires in tissue likely differ from TCR repertoires in blood. Because the study included only a small number of donors, the genetic and exposure-history diversity represented was limited. Pairwise subsampling indicated that sequencing depth was expected to affect the degree of clonotype sharing among donors. Approximately 5% of naive CD4, around 3.6% of naive CD8, approximately 2% of memory CD4, and 0.4% of memory CD8 clonotypes were shared across a few donors. Clonotypes shared by all four sorted-subset donors showed higher generation probabilities than non-shared clonotypes.

A remark on this clone: Which antigen it targets is not known. One base away there is no much larger clone; base qualities are not given.

The chain employs TRBV30 and TRBJ2-2; the D gene lacks a confident call. The clonotype originates from a man in his late teens or twenties in good health. Sequenced sample: naive CD4+ T cells sorted from blood. Explained via the paper, the cell subset or site label denotes: CD45RA+ positively selected. The nucleotide sequence is given as TGTGCCTGGAGTCCTTTAGGGCCCGGGGAGCTGTTTTTT. Protein translation: CAWSPLGPGELFF.